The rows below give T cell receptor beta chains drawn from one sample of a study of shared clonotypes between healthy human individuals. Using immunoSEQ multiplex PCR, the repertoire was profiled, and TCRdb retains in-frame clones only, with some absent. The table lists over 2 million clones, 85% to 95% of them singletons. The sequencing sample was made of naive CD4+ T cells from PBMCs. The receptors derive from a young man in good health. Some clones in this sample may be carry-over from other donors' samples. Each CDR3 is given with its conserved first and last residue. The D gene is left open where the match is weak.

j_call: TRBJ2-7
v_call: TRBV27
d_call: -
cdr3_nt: TGTGCCAGCAGACCGGACACGGTCCCCTACGAGCAGTACTTC
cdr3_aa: CASRPDTVPYEQYF

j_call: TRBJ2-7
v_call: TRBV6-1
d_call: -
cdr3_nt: TGTGCCAGCAGTGACAGGGGTTTCTCCTACGAGCAGTACTTC
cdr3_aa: CASSDRGFSYEQYF

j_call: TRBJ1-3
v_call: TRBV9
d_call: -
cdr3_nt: TGTGCCAGCAGCGTAGAGGGTCTTCGAGGAAACACCATATATTTT
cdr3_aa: CASSVEGLRGNTIYF

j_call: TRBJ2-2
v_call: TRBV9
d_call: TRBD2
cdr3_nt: TGTGCCAGCAGCGGAGTCGGACTAGCGGGAGCCGGGGAGCTGTTTTTT
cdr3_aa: CASSGVGLAGAGELFF

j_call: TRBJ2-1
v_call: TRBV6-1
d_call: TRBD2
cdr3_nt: TGTGCCAGCAGAGAAGGCCAGAGACTAGCGGGAGGAGAAGAGCAGTTCTTC
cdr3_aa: CASREGQRLAGGEEQFF

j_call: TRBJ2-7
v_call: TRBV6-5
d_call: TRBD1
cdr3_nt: TGTGCCAGCAGTCCGGCCGGGACAGGGTTCCACGAGCAGTACTTC
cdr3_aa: CASSPAGTGFHEQYF

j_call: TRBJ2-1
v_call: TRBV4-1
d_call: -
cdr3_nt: TGCGCCAGCAGCCAAGATCCGGGCGGCTCCTACAATGAGCAGTTCTTC
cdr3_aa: CASSQDPGGSYNEQFF

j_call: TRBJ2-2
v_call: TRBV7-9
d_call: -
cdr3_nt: TGTGCCAGCACCCCTACGGGGGCTGTGTGGGGCACCGGGGAGCTGTTTTTT
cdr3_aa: CASTPTGAVWGTGELFF

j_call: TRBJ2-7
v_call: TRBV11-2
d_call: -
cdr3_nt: TGTGCCAGCAGCCGGGACACCGCCAGCTCCTACGAGCAGTACTTC
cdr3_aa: CASSRDTASSYEQYF

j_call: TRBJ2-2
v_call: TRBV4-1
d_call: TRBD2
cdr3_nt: TGCGCCAGCAGCCAAGAACGACAGCTACTAGCGGCTATAAACACCGGGGAGCTGTTTTTT
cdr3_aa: CASSQERQLLAAINTGELFF

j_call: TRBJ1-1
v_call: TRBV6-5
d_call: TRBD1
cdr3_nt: TGTGCCAGCAGTTTCCCGACAGGGGCCGGCACTGAAGCTTTCTTT
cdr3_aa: CASSFPTGAGTEAFF

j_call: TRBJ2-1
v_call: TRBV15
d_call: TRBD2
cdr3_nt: TGTGCCACCAGAAGAGCGGGAGGGTTGGCCTACAATGAGCAGTTCTTC
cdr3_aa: CATRRAGGLAYNEQFF

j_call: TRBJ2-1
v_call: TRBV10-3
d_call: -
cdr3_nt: TGTGCCATCAGTGAGGCTAGAGAGCAGTTCTTC
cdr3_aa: CAISEAREQFF